A selection of T cell receptor beta chains follows, all from one sample in a study of T cells in Graves' hyperthyroidism and ophthalmopathy. TCRdb recomputed calls from the multiplex PCR reads with MiXCR, one row per CDR3 protein. The table includes approximately 610,000 distinct CDR3 sequences, approximately 15% detected once. Sequenced: blood. The receptor source for this set is a woman aged 18-29 years with Graves' hyperthyroidism. CDR3s include the opening cysteine and the closing phenylalanine or tryptophan. D genes are given only for firm matches. Size values are once, few and many counts, or a class for expanded clones, and some rows have none.

TRBV7-2	17	TRBJ2-3	NA	NA	TGTGCCAGCAGCTTAGCGCTTGGGGCTTCGTCCAAAGATACGCAGTATTTT	CASSLALGASSKDTQYF
TRBV20-1	15	TRBJ1-1	many	TRBD1	TGCAGTGCTGGATGGACAGGGAGAACGAACACTGAAGCTTTCTTT	CSAGWTGRTNTEAFF
TRBV7-9	15	TRBJ2-1	many	TRBD1	TGTGCCAGCAGTCTCGGACAGGGGGCGGGGAATGAGCAGTTCTTC	CASSLGQGAGNEQFF
TRBV7-2	16	TRBJ2-7	many	TRBD1	TGTGCCAGCAGCTTCGGTGCCGGGACAGGGATATACGAGCAGTACTTC	CASSFGAGTGIYEQYF
TRBV5-4	15	TRBJ1-2	few	NA	TGTGCCAGCAGCTTGGACCTGGCGGGGCACCGTGGCTACACCTTC	CASSLDLAGHRGYTF
TRBV4-1	17	TRBJ2-3	few	TRBD2	TGCGCCAGCAGCCATTACGGGACTAGCGGGAGTGCGGATACGCAGTATTTT	CASSHYGTSGSADTQYF
TRBV5-4	15	TRBJ2-3	NA	TRBD2	TGTGCCAGCAGCTCGGGACTACAAAACACAGATACGCAGTATTTT	CASSSGLQNTDTQYF
TRBV6-1	14	TRBJ1-1	NA	NA	TGTGCCAGCATCCTGACGGGTAAAATCACTGAAGCTTTCTTT	CASILTGKITEAFF
TRBV4-2	15	TRBJ2-5	many	TRBD2	TGTGCCAGCAGCCTACTAGCGGGGGAACAAGAGACCCAGTACTTC	CASSLLAGEQETQYF
TRBV3-1	14	TRBJ2-1	many	NA	TGTGCCAGCAGCCAAGGAGGGGGGCTGGATGAGCAGTTCTTC	CASSQGGGLDEQFF
TRBV7-2	16	TRBJ1-1	many	NA	TGTGCCAGCAGCTTAGCGGCAACAGTCCAGAACACTGAAGCTTTCTTT	CASSLAATVQNTEAFF
TRBV18	13	TRBJ1-1	NA	NA	TGTGCCAGCTCACCCAAACAGAACACTGAAGCTTTCTTT	CASSPKQNTEAFF
TRBV5-4	16	TRBJ2-1	few	NA	TGTGCCAGCAGCCCGCTCGGAGGGTCTGCCGACGATGAGCAGTTCTTC	CASSPLGGSADDEQFF
TRBV20-1	13	TRBJ2-7	many	NA	TGCAGTGCTAGAGCCAGACGGTCCTACGAGCAGTACTTC	CSARARRSYEQYF
TRBV20-1	17	TRBJ2-1	many	NA	TGCAGTGCTAGAGACCCCCACCCTAGGGTTTCCTACAATGAGCAGTTCTTC	CSARDPHPRVSYNEQFF
TRBV5-1	15	TRBJ2-3	few	NA	TGCGCCAGCAGCTTGGAAGGATATATAGCAGATACGCAGTATTTT	CASSLEGYIADTQYF
TRBV20-1	12	TRBJ1-6	many	NA	TGCAGTGCTAGTGGTCCTGGAGGGGCCCTCCACTTT	CSASGPGGALHF
TRBV27	17	TRBJ2-7	many	TRBD2	TGTGCCAGCAGTTCCCCCCGACTAGCGGGAGGTTCCTACGAGCAGTACTTC	CASSSPRLAGGSYEQYF
TRBV12-3/TRBV12-4	17	TRBJ2-1	many	NA	TGTGCCAGCACCTTTCGGACTTGGGCTAGCTCCTACAATGAGCAGTTCTTC	CASTFRTWASSYNEQFF
TRBV28	18	TRBJ2-7	many	TRBD2	TGTGCCAGCAGTTTGACGGGACTAGCGGGACGAGGGGCCTACGAGCAGTACTTC	CASSLTGLAGRGAYEQYF
TRBV20-1	15	TRBJ2-6	NA	NA	TGCAGTGCTAGGATACAGGGCCGGGGGGCCAACGTCCTGACTTTC	CSARIQGRGANVLTF
TRBV20-1	11	TRBJ2-5	many	TRBD2	TGCAGTGCAGGGGAGGGGGAGACCCAGTACTTC	CSAGEGETQYF
TRBV20-1	11	TRBJ2-7	many	NA	TGCAGTGCAAGGATAACCTACGAGCAGTACTTC	CSARITYEQYF
TRBV2	16	TRBJ2-5	few	TRBD2	TGTGCCAGCAGTGGCCGGGCGGGAGGGCCGTGGGAGACCCAGTACTTC	CASSGRAGGPWETQYF
TRBV2	14	TRBJ2-7	many	TRBD1	TGTGCCAGCACCTCGGGGACAGGGGGCCTCGAGCAGTACTTC	CASTSGTGGLEQYF
TRBV12-3/TRBV12-4	14	TRBJ1-2	many	NA	TGTGCCAGCAGTTCCCGGACAGCCGACTATGGCTACACCTTC	CASSSRTADYGYTF
TRBV6-2/TRBV6-3	15	TRBJ2-1	NA	TRBD2	TGTGCCAGCAGTTACAGACTAGCGGGGGACAATGAGCGGTTCTTC	CASSYRLAGDNERFF
TRBV4-2	14	TRBJ2-7	NA	NA	TGTGCCAGCAGCCAAGATCAGTCAACCTACGAGCAGTACTTC	CASSQDQSTYEQYF
TRBV28	13	TRBJ2-7	NA	NA	TGTGCCAGCAGTTTTGAGGTGGGGGACGAGCAGTACTTC	CASSFEVGDEQYF
TRBV19	12	TRBJ1-2	many	NA	TGTGCCAGTAGTACATCTCAAGCTGGCTACACCTTC	CASSTSQAGYTF
TRBV6-2/TRBV6-3	14	TRBJ1-2	NA	NA	TGTGCCAGCAGGAGCCCGAGGACAAACTATGGCTACACCTTC	CASRSPRTNYGYTF
TRBV20-1	14	TRBJ1-6	few	NA	TGCAGTGCTAGAAAGGGGGCCTATAATTCACCCCTCCACTTT	CSARKGAYNSPLHF
TRBV20-1	15	TRBJ1-2	many	TRBD1	TGCAGTGCTTCCTACAGGGACAGGGGGCGAGATGGCTACACCTTC	CSASYRDRGRDGYTF
TRBV6-2/TRBV6-3	14	TRBJ1-4	NA	NA	TGTGCCAGCAGTTGCCGGCGGTCTAATGAAAAACTGTTTTTT	CASSCRRSNEKLFF
TRBV28	13	TRBJ1-2	few	NA	TGTGCCAGCAGCCCCCCATGGCCGTATGGCTACACCTTC	CASSPPWPYGYTF
TRBV11-3	13	TRBJ1-5	many	NA	TGTGCCAGCAGCTTAGATCCGGTTTCTCCCCAGCATTTT	CASSLDPVSPQHF
TRBV7-2	15	TRBJ2-5	NA	NA	TGTGCCAGCAGCACAACCTCCGACCCGACAGGAGGGCGGCACTTC	CASSTTSDPTGGRHF
TRBV28	16	TRBJ1-3	NA	TRBD1	TGTGCCAGCAGTGGCAGCAGGGGGGAAATTGGAAACACCATATATTTT	CASSGSRGEIGNTIYF
TRBV3-1	13	TRBJ2-2	few	TRBD1	TGTGCCAGCGGACAGGGTATAACCGGGGAGCTGTTTTTT	CASGQGITGELFF
TRBV7-2	16	TRBJ1-6	many	NA	TGTGCCAGCAGCTTAGATCGCGGTGGTCGAAGCTCACCCCTCCACTTT	CASSLDRGGRSSPLHF
TRBV7-2	13	TRBJ1-1	many	NA	TGTGCCAGCAGCTTATATGAAAGGACTGAAGCTTTCTTT	CASSLYERTEAFF
TRBV4-3	17	TRBJ1-1	NA	NA	TGCGCCAGCAGCCAAGAGGCCCTAGGGGGGTGGAACACTGAAGCTTTCTTT	CASSQEALGGWNTEAFF
TRBV10-1	17	TRBJ2-7	few	TRBD2	TGCGCCAGCAGTGTAAGGAGTAGCGGGAGTTCCTTTTACGAGCAGTACTTC	CASSVRSSGSSFYEQYF
TRBV6-1	15	TRBJ1-2	many	NA	TGTGCCAGCAGGAGACAGCTCCCCGGTGGCTATGGCTACACCTTC	CASRRQLPGGYGYTF
TRBV7-8	14	TRBJ1-5	many	NA	TGTGCCAGCAGCCCTCGCAGTATCACTCAGCCCCAGCATTTT	CASSPRSITQPQHF
TRBV5-1	13	TRBJ2-7	NA	NA	TGCGCCAGCAGCTATGGGACCGGCTACGAGCAGTACTTC	CASSYGTGYEQYF
TRBV20-1	14	TRBJ2-3	NA	TRBD1	TGCAGTGCCCCCAGGGGGCAGGACACAGATACGCAGTATTTT	CSAPRGQDTDTQYF
TRBV28	16	TRBJ2-5	many	TRBD1	TGTGCCAGCAGTCCATGGGGACAGGGCTCTCAAGAGACCCAGTACTTC	CASSPWGQGSQETQYF
TRBV5-1	16	TRBJ1-2	NA	TRBD1	TGCGCCAGCAGCTTGGAGGGACAGGGACAGGGCTATGGCTACACCTTC	CASSLEGQGQGYGYTF
TRBV5-1	16	TRBJ2-1	many	TRBD1	TGCGCCAGCAGCTCTACCGGGACAGGGTCTATTGATGAGCAGTTCTTC	CASSSTGTGSIDEQFF